This T cell receptor (beta chain) was recorded in a study of blood T cell repertoires in COVID-19. Repertoires were generated with immunoSEQ multiplex PCR, while TCRdb's copy carries only in-frame clones and drops some. The sample shows around 250,000 clones, 80% to 90% of them seen only once. This CDR3 is 14 amino acids long. Germline lookup yields CDR1 MDHEN and CDR2 SYDVKM. The V segment lost 6 bases and the J segment 11 bases; nucleotides outside the gene matches: 14. The rearrangement uses TRBV28 and TRBJ1-2, with 8 bases identical to TRBD1. The source of this sequence is a woman in her 30s with active or convalescent COVID-19. Input material: peripheral blood. The CDR3 sequence is CASSGGLDRVWYTF. Here the CDR3 DNA reads TGTGCCAGCAGCGGGGGACTGGACAGGGTCTGGTACACCTTC.